Listed here are 6 T cell receptor beta chains from one sample, sequenced in a study of cytomegalovirus exposure and HLA in healthy donors. Profiling relied on immunoSEQ multiplex PCR, and the TCRdb table lists in-frame clones only, not all of them. The sample holds just over 65,000 clones, around 97% seen once. The material sequenced was PBMCs. These receptors came from a young woman in good health and CMV-seropositive.

This clone appeared a single time. The chain combines TRBV27 with TRBJ2-7; D is ambiguous. CDR3 length: 15 residues. In germline, CDR1 is MNHEY, CDR2 SMNVEV (reference sequence). Between the trimmed V and J ends, which lost 2 bases and 3 bases, there was a span of 14 bases. The CDR3 loop is CASSLRHKFDYEQYF. The CDR3 DNA is TGTGCCAGCAGTTTACGACACAAATTCGACTACGAGCAGTACTTC.

The chain combines TRBV7-2 with TRBJ1-4, with D possibly TRBD1 on 6 matching bases. The germline V gene encodes CDR1 SGHTA and CDR2 FQGNSA. The CDR3 is 16 residues long. Trimming removed 3 bases from V and 1 base from J, with 12 bases in between. The CDR3 DNA sequence: TGTGCCAGCAGCTTGGACAGCTACGAAACTAATGAAAAACTGTTTTTT. It yields the protein CASSLDSYETNEKLFF.

The chain uses TRBV29-1 and TRBJ2-1; 9 bases fit TRBD2. CDR1 and CDR2 (germline): SQVTM, ANQGSEA. This CDR3 region has 13 residues. Trimming at V came to 6 bases and at J to 7 bases, leaving 7 bases not matched to a gene. The CDR3 region is CSVVAGAWNEQFF. The CDR3 DNA is TGCAGCGTAGTAGCGGGAGCTTGGAATGAGCAGTTCTTC.

The chain recombines TRBV10-3 with TRBJ2-3, with TRBD2 matching 13 bases. The J segment lost 2 bases and the V segment lost 6 bases, leaving 2 bases of the junction unmatched. This CDR3 is built from 15 residues. Germline values: CDR1 ENHRY, CDR2 SYGVKD. This CDR3 is CAISGLAGVTDTQYF. The CDR3 nucleotides read TGTGCCATCAGCGGACTAGCGGGAGTCACAGATACGCAGTATTTT.

The rearrangement links TRBV9 to TRBJ1-4, with a tentative D call TRBD1 (6 bases). V was shortened by 4 bases and J by 8 bases, with 15 bases between the two germline ends. This CDR3 has 14 amino acids. Germline V lookup: CDR1 SGDLS, CDR2 YYNGEE. CDR3 coding DNA: TGTGCCAGCAGCCCTACAGGGACAAGCGAAAAACTGTTTTTT. Translating it yields CASSPTGTSEKLFF.

The genes are TRBV18 and TRBJ1-2; TRBD1 might be the D (5 bases). Trimming pared 3 bases from V and 6 bases from J, leaving 17 bases between. The CDR3 is made up of 15 amino acids. Germline V gene data show CDR1 as KGHSH and CDR2 as LQKENI. The CDR3 DNA is TGTGCCAGCTCACCCAAGGACACCCCTGGGAATGGCTACACCTTC. It translates to CASSPKDTPGNGYTF.